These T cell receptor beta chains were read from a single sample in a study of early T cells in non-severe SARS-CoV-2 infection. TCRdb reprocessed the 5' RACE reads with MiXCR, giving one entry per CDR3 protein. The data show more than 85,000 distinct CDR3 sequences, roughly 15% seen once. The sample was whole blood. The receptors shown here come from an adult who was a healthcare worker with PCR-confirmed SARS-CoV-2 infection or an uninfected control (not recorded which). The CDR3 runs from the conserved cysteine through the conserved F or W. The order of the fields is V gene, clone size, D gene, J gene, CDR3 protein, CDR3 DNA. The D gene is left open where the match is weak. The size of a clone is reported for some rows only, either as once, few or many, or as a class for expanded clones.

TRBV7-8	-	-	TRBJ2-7	CASSKTGLLYEQYF	TGTGCCAGCAGCAAGACGGGACTCCTCTACGAGCAGTACTTC
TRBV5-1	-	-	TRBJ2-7	CASSLSTGSTYEQYF	TGCGCCAGCAGCTTGTCTACAGGAAGCACCTACGAGCAGTACTTC
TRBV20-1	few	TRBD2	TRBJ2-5	CSALSPSGGVVKTQYF	TGCAGTGCTCTCAGCCCTAGCGGGGGGGTTGTGAAGACCCAGTACTTC
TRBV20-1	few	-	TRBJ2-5	CSARDPESTDGIQETQYF	TGCAGTGCTAGAGACCCCGAATCAACCGACGGAATCCAAGAGACCCAGTACTTC
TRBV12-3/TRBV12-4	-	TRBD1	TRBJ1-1	CASRYRGVPEAFF	TGTGCCAGCAGATACAGGGGCGTCCCTGAAGCTTTCTTT
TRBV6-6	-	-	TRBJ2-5	CASSYSTSNRYQETQYF	TGTGCCAGCAGTTACTCGACGTCAAATAGATACCAAGAGACCCAGTACTTC
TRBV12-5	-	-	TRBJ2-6	CASGLISFQVLSGANVLTF	TGTGCTAGTGGTTTAATATCGTTCCAGGTGCTGTCTGGGGCCAACGTCCTGACTTTC
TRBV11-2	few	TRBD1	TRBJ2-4	CASSMGTGDELTKNIQYF	TGTGCCAGCAGCATGGGGACAGGGGACGAACTAACCAAAAACATTCAGTACTTC
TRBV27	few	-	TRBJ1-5	CASRLGSNQPQHF	TGTGCCAGCAGGTTAGGGAGCAATCAGCCCCAGCATTTT
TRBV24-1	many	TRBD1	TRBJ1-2	CATSEWTGRGYTF	TGTGCCACCAGTGAGTGGACAGGAAGAGGCTACACCTTC
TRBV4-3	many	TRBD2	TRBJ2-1	CASSQGLAGGNEQFF	TGCGCCAGCAGCCAAGGGCTAGCGGGTGGTAATGAGCAGTTCTTC
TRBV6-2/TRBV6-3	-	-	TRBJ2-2	CATHRESAGELFF	TGTGCCACACACAGGGAGTCCGCCGGGGAGCTGTTTTTT
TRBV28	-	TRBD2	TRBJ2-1	CASSPPGLAKNEQFF	TGTGCCAGCAGTCCCCCGGGACTAGCGAAAAATGAGCAGTTCTTC
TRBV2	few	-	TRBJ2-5	CASSDRARETQYF	TGTGCCAGCAGTGACAGGGCACGGGAGACCCAGTACTTC
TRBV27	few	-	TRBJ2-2	CASSLVGGLGELFF	TGTGCCAGCAGTTTAGTTGGAGGCCTCGGGGAGCTGTTTTTT
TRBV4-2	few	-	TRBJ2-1	CASSYTYNEQFF	TGTGCCAGCAGCTATACCTACAATGAGCAGTTCTTC
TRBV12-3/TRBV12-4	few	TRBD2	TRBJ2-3	CASGYSGGTDTQYF	TGTGCCAGCGGGTACAGCGGGGGCACAGATACGCAGTATTTT
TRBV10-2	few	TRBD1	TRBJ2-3	CASSVSGTGVSSDTQYF	TGCGCCAGCAGTGTCTCTGGGACAGGGGTTTCATCAGATACGCAGTATTTT
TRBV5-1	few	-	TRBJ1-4	CASSPEAVGEKLFF	TGCGCCAGCAGTCCGGAGGCTGTGGGGGAAAAACTGTTTTTT
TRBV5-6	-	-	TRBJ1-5	CASSLLSRDDQPQHF	TGTGCCAGCAGCTTGCTTAGTAGGGATGATCAGCCCCAGCATTTT
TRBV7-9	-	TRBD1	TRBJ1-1	CASSFPSGGGPEAFF	TGTGCCAGCAGCTTCCCTTCAGGGGGCGGCCCTGAAGCTTTCTTT
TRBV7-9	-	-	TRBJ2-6	CACSVMTGSDRTNVLIF	TGTGCCTGCAGCGTCATGACAGGTTCGGATCGGACCAACGTCCTGATTTTC
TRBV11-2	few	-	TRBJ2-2	CASSLAATGELFF	TGTGCCAGCAGCTTAGCTGCGACCGGGGAGCTGTTTTTT
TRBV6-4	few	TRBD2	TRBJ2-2	CASSDIAGADTGELFF	TGTGCCAGCAGTGATATAGCGGGAGCTGACACCGGGGAGCTGTTTTTT
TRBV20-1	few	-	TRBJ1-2	CSARVQSRDGYTF	TGCAGTGCTAGAGTTCAGAGCCGGGATGGCTACACCTTC
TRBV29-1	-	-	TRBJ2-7	CSISPGVGEQYF	TGCAGCATTTCACCGGGCGTGGGCGAGCAGTACTTC
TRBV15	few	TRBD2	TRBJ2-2	CATGGSGRQPGTGELFF	TGTGCCACCGGGGGTAGCGGGAGGCAACCGGGTACCGGGGAGCTGTTTTTT
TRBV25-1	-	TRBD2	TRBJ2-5	CASRRTSGQETQYF	TGTGCCAGCAGGAGGACTAGCGGTCAAGAGACCCAGTACTTC
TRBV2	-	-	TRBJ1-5	CASSPPTGGNQPQHF	TGTGCCAGCAGTCCCCCAACTGGGGGCAATCAGCCCCAGCATTTT
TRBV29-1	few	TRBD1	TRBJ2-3	CSARTGFSTDTQYF	TGCAGCGCTCGGACAGGGTTTAGCACAGATACGCAGTATTTT
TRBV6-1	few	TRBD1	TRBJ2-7	CASSHDRGPLEQYF	TGTGCCAGCAGCCACGACAGGGGCCCCCTCGAGCAGTACTTC
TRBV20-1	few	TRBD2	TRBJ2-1	CSARVGGLAHRRDEQFF	TGCAGTGCTAGGGTGGGGGGACTAGCCCATCGAAGAGATGAGCAGTTCTTC
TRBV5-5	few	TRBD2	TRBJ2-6	CASSLLLAGNSGANVLTF	TGTGCCAGCAGCTTGTTGCTAGCGGGGAACTCTGGGGCCAACGTCCTGACTTTC
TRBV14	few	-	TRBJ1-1	CASSQDLNTMNTEAFF	TGTGCCAGCAGCCAAGATTTGAACACTATGAACACTGAAGCTTTCTTT
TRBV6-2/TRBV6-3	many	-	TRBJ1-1	CASSLQAWRDMDAFF	TGTGCCAGCAGTTTACAAGCTTGGCGGGATATGGATGCTTTCTTT
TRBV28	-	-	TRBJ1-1	CASSHLDTEAFF	TGTGCCAGCAGCCACTTAGACACTGAAGCTTTCTTT
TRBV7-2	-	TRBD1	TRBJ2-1	CASSSNRGLDEQFF	TGTGCCAGCAGCTCTAACAGGGGGCTGGATGAGCAGTTCTTC
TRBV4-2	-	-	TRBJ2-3	CASSQTDTQYF	TGTGCCAGCAGCCAAACAGATACGCAGTATTTT
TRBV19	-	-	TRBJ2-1	CASRRGGRDNEQFF	TGTGCCAGTAGGAGGGGGGGTCGAGACAATGAGCAGTTCTTC
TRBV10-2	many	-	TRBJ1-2	CASSERLRGYTF	TGCGCCAGCAGTGAGAGGTTGCGGGGCTACACCTTC
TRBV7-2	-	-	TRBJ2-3	CASSLQGQSTDTQYF	TGTGCCAGCAGCTTACAAGGACAGTCCACAGATACGCAGTATTTT
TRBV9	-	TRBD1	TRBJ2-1	CASSATGTGGNEQFF	TGTGCCAGCAGCGCAACCGGGACAGGGGGAAATGAGCAGTTCTTC
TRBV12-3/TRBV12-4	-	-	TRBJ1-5	CASSFSGTLQPQHF	TGTGCCAGCAGTTTTTCGGGTACACTGCAGCCCCAGCATTTT
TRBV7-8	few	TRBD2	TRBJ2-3	CASSLRIGTSGGSAQYF	TGTGCCAGCAGCTTAAGGATTGGGACTAGCGGGGGGAGTGCGCAGTATTTT
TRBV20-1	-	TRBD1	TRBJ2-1	CSARRDRGFDEQFF	TGCAGTGCTAGGCGGGACAGGGGATTTGATGAGCAGTTCTTC
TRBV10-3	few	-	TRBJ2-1	CAISDGRFYNEQFF	TGTGCCATCAGTGATGGCAGGTTCTACAATGAGCAGTTCTTC
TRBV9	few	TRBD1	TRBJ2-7	CASSAGGEQYF	TGTGCCAGCAGCGCAGGGGGCGAGCAGTACTTC
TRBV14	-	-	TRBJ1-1	CASSLQGLNTEAFF	TGTGCCAGCAGCCTCCAGGGATTGAACACTGAAGCTTTCTTT